This TCR beta chain is drawn from a study of blood T cell repertoires in COVID-19. The overall study: Italy, Spain and the United States were the sources of the convalescent and acute COVID-19 samples. PBMCs, B-cell-depleted T cells, or T cells were the source of the cDNA or gDNA that made up the material.

The CDR3 contains 17 residues. Trimming cost V 4 bases and J 5 bases; bases outside gene matches: 15. CDR1 and CDR2 from the germline V gene are LNHDA and SQIVND (reference sequence). This clone was seen just once. In the authors' methods: Estimation of nucleated cell counts relied on the amplification of reference gene primers. Libraries were prepared by immunoSEQ multiplex PCR; TCRdb keeps only in-frame clonotypes and omits some of them. The DNA was the basis for D and trimming; V, J and clone size are from that table. Of around 60,000 clones in the sample, roughly 80% were seen once. The sequence derives from a man older than 75 with active or convalescent COVID-19. The J gene is TRBJ1-2, the V gene TRBV19; 8 bases are shared with TRBD1. Sequencing used peripheral blood. This CDR3 is CASSTIPGQARPYGYTF. The CDR3 DNA follows: TGTGCCAGTAGTACCATCCCGGGACAGGCCAGACCTTATGGCTACACCTTC.